This T cell receptor (beta chain) derives from a study of patients and donors after allogeneic stem cell transplantation. The germline CDR1 and CDR2 sequences are SQVTM and ANQGSEA. This CDR3 spans 13 amino acids. Trimming cost V 4 bases and J 1 base, with 7 bases left between them. TCRdb re-analysed the RT-PCR reads in MiXCR, keeping a single row per CDR3 protein. This table has 400,000 to 450,000 distinct CDR3 sequences, 16% appearing once. The source is a human donor who was either an allogeneic HSCT recipient or a stem cell or donor lymphocyte infusion donor (not recorded which). It is not recorded whose cells these are; they may come from a transplant donor. The chain carries TRBV29-1 and TRBJ2-2; D not certain. Sequencing input: blood, either unsorted or a sorted T cell fraction (not recorded which). CDR3 nucleotides: TGCAGCGTTGTGGTCCAGAACACCGGGGAGCTGTTTTTT. Its translation is CSVVVQNTGELFF.